This T cell receptor beta chain was captured in a study of blood T cell repertoires in COVID-19. Germline loops: CDR1 GTSNPN, CDR2 SVGIG (reference sequence). V was pared by 2 bases and J by 4 bases, with 4 bases of the junction left unmatched. The CDR3 spans 13 residues. Here immunoSEQ multiplex PCR was the method, and the copy in TCRdb shows in-frame clones only, minus some. Of under 35,000 clones in the sample, 85% to 90% were seen once. The source is a man between 65 and 85 years old with active COVID-19. The chain couples TRBV30 to TRBJ2-7, with 8 bases matching TRBD2. Sequenced: peripheral blood. CDR3 sequence (DNA): TGTGCCTGGAGTCGGGGCGGGAGGTACGAGCAGTACTTC. It yields the protein CAWSRGGRYEQYF.